This T cell receptor beta chain comes out of a study of blood T cell repertoires in COVID-19. Study summary: COVID-19 samples collected from the United States, Italy and Spain covered acute and convalescent phases.

Participants' reported clinical history set cohort assignment. This CDR3 is 15 amino acids long. CDR1 and CDR2 (germline): SQVTM, ANQGSEA. The V end lost 4 bases, the J end lost 2 bases, and 16 bases lay between the germline ends. Here immunoSEQ multiplex PCR was the method, and the copy in TCRdb shows in-frame clones only, minus some. The sample carries roughly 250,000 clones, approximately 86% recorded once. Sequenced: PBMCs or T cells enriched from blood (not recorded which). This TCR came from a woman between 50 and 59 years old who had recovered from COVID-19. The chain uses TRBV29-1 and TRBJ2-3; TRBD2 is a possible D gene (7 bases). This CDR3 is CSVVPRGAVTDTQYF. CDR3 bases: TGCAGCGTTGTTCCCCGGGGGGCTGTCACAGATACGCAGTATTTT.